Each of the 19 T cell receptor beta chains below was sequenced from the same sample in a study of blood T cells in healthy people across ages. Together with a sample-barcoded 5' primer, a J-beta primer mix was included in a second PCR lasting about 6 to 11 cycles. TCRdb fed the 5' RACE reads into MiXCR, producing one record per CDR3 protein. The sample lists over 950,000 distinct CDR3 sequences, roughly 51% occurring once. Sequencing was done on a sample of blood. All receptors come from a woman in her sixties or seventies in good health.

The J gene is TRBJ1-6, the V gene TRBV28; D call uncertain. The CDR3 spans 15 residues. Germline V gene data show CDR1 as MDHEN and CDR2 as SYDVKM. V lost 8 bases to trimming and J lost 0 bases, with 11 bases between them. The CDR3 DNA follows: TGTGCCAGCGCTGCGGGGAGCTCCTATAATTCACCCCTCCACTTT. It specifies CASAAGSSYNSPLHF.

The chain recombines TRBV7-2 with TRBJ1-5; D remains ambiguous. The V and J ends lost 5 bases and 6 bases respectively, with 17 bases between them. In germline, CDR1 is SGHTA, CDR2 FQGNSA. The CDR3 runs to 15 residues. The CDR3 region is CASSPRAVNIQPQHF. CDR3 DNA sequence: TGTGCCAGCAGCCCCCGGGCGGTTAATATTCAGCCCCAGCATTTT.

J is TRBJ2-5 and V is TRBV13; 12 nucleotides match TRBD1. Germline V gene lookup returns CDR1 PRHDT and CDR2 FYEKMQ (reference sequence). This CDR3 contains 15 residues. Trimming took 5 bases from V and 3 from J; bases not matched to a gene: 4. The CDR3 region is CASSPGQGAKETQYF. The CDR3 region has the DNA TGTGCCAGCAGCCCGGGACAGGGGGCGAAAGAGACCCAGTACTTC.

The CDR3 loop reads CASSGTYNEQYF. As DNA, the CDR3 is TGTGCCAGCAGCGGCACCTACAATGAGCAGTACTTC. The rearrangement links TRBV12-3 or TRBV12-4 to TRBJ2-1; unclear D gene. The J call may be incorrect, as the DNA end agrees better with TRBJ2-7. The CDR3 runs to 12 residues.

This clonotype appeared a single time. The V and J genes are TRBV7-9 and TRBJ2-3, with 10 bases identical to TRBD2. The V and J ends lost 2 bases and 4 bases, in that order; junction bases with no gene match: 12. This CDR3 contains 18 residues. The germline gives CDR1 SEHNR, CDR2 FQNEAQ (reference sequence). The CDR3: CASSLTLRAGGPPDTQYF. DNA for the CDR3: TGTGCCAGCAGCTTAACCCTAAGAGCGGGAGGGCCCCCAGATACGCAGTATTTT.

The genes are TRBV7-3 and TRBJ2-7; perhaps TRBD2 as D (5 bases). Germline-derived CDR1 and CDR2 are SGHTA and FQGTGA. The V gene lost 9 bases and the J gene lost 4 bases, with 22 bases spanning the gap. There are 15 residues in the CDR3. CDR3 protein: CARVDTAASLYEQYF. In DNA form, the CDR3 reads TGTGCCAGGGTCGACACAGCGGCGAGTTTATACGAGCAGTACTTC.

The rearrangement joins TRBV12-3 or TRBV12-4 to TRBJ2-3, with 9 bases lining up with TRBD1. The CDR3 contains 15 residues. V shed 8 bases and J 4 bases; nucleotides not matched to a gene: 10. This CDR3 reads CASSPPGQGSDTQYF. DNA of the CDR3: TGTGCCAGCTCCCCCCCGGGACAGGGCTCAGATACGCAGTATTTT.

This clonotype was picked up a small number of times. The CDR3 bases are TGTGCCAGCAGCCCCATGACGCTTCTAGCCAAAAACATTCAGTACTTC. Residues: CASSPMTLLAKNIQYF. The rearrangement joins TRBV7-2 to TRBJ2-4, with unresolved D. The CDR3 spans 16 residues. Looked up from germline, CDR1 is SGHTA and CDR2 is FQGNSA. Trimming pared 5 bases from V and 0 bases from J, leaving 14 bases between.

The chain recombines TRBV4-3 with TRBJ1-6, with 7 bases aligning to TRBD1. The germline CDR1 and CDR2 sequences are LGHNA and YSLEER. The CDR3 is made up of 15 amino acids. V lost 4 bases and J lost 10; bases outside the gene matches: 10. The CDR3 protein is CASSRTGDGYSPLHF. The CDR3 coding sequence is TGCGCCAGCAGCCGAACAGGGGACGGGTACTCACCCCTCCACTTT.

This chain uses TRBV2 with TRBJ2-6; no definite D call. The V and J ends lost 5 bases and 0 bases respectively, with 8 bases between them. The V gene's germline CDR1 is SNHLY and CDR2 FYNNEI. The length of the CDR3 is 15 residues. The chain's CDR3 is CASSQHLSGANVLTF. For the CDR3, the DNA is TGTGCCAGCAGTCAACATCTCTCTGGGGCCAACGTCCTGACTTTC.

This clonotype has just a few counts. The chain recombines TRBV3-1 with TRBJ2-2, with 13 bases fitting TRBD2. Germline trimming cut 8 bases from V and 4 bases from J; bases unmatched to any gene: 10. CDR1 is LGHDT and CDR2 is YNNKEL in the germline V gene (reference sequence). CDR3 size: 17 residues. The CDR3 region is CASGRTSGSSGTGELFF. The DNA for the CDR3 is TGTGCCAGCGGAAGGACTAGCGGGAGCAGCGGCACCGGGGAGCTGTTTTTT. The whole variable domain, filled in from reference TRBV3-1 and TRBJ2-2, reads DTAVSQTPKYLVTQMGNDKSIKCEQNLGHDTMYWYKQDSKKFLKIMFSYNNKELIINETVPNRFSPKSPDKAHLNLHINSLELGDSAVYFCASGRTSGSSGTGELFFGEGSRLTVL.

This clonotype was seen only a few times. This sequence joins TRBV7-2 and TRBJ2-3; 12 bases are a match to TRBD2. V lost 4 bases, J lost 5 bases, and 13 bases stayed unmatched. This CDR3 is built from 18 residues. The V gene's germline CDR1 is SGHTA and CDR2 FQGNSA. CDR3 sequence: CASSSGLAGTAPGDTQYF. The CDR3 region has the DNA TGTGCCAGCAGCTCCGGACTAGCGGGGACGGCTCCCGGAGATACGCAGTATTTT.

V gene TRBV25-1 combines with J gene TRBJ2-2, with 7 bases fitting TRBD1. With V trimmed by 4 bases and J by 9 bases, 11 bases remained unmatched. This CDR3 comprises 15 residues. Germline V lookup: CDR1 MGHDK, CDR2 SYGVNS. This chain's CDR3 is CASSAHETGTRELFF. DNA for the CDR3: TGTGCCAGCAGTGCACATGAGACAGGGACGCGGGAGCTGTTTTTT.

The chain uses TRBV5-1 and TRBJ2-7, with 7 bases matching TRBD2. V shed 4 bases and J 6 bases; nucleotides not matched to a gene: 19. The CDR3 covers 17 residues. Germline CDR1 SGHRS, CDR2 YFSETQ. The CDR3 reads CASSGAGLLTGGGEQYF. The CDR3 region has the DNA TGCGCCAGCAGCGGAGCAGGCCTTCTAACGGGAGGCGGCGAGCAGTACTTC.

The chain recombines TRBV29-1 with TRBJ1-1, with D tentatively TRBD1 (5 bases). V was shortened by 4 bases and J by 1 base, with 7 bases between the two germline ends. In germline, CDR1 is SQVTM, CDR2 ANQGSEA. This CDR3 is 12 amino acids long. The CDR3 sequence is CSVAGANTEAFF. In DNA form, the CDR3 reads TGCAGCGTTGCTGGGGCGAACACTGAAGCTTTCTTT.

The gene calls are TRBV2 and TRBJ2-1; D is perhaps TRBD2 (5 bases). The CDR3 is 14 amino acids. V lost 10 bases to trimming and J lost 4 bases, with 17 bases between them. Germline values: CDR1 SNHLY, CDR2 FYNNEI. The CDR3 loop reads CATRGGGLYNEQFF. CDR3 bases: TGTGCCACCCGAGGAGGCGGGCTTTACAATGAGCAGTTCTTC. Using reference TRBV2 and TRBJ2-1 for the parts outside the CDR3, the full variable domain is EPEVTQTPSHQVTQMGQEVILRCVPISNHLYFYWYRQILGQKVEFLVSFYNNEISEKSEIFDDQFSVERPDGSNFTLKIRSTKLEDSAMYFCATRGGGLYNEQFFGPGTRLTVL.

The chain links TRBV7-2 to TRBJ1-2; D call uncertain. The CDR3 spans 14 residues. The germline gives CDR1 SGHTA, CDR2 FQGNSA. The V and J ends lost 1 base and 2 bases respectively, with 8 bases between them. The CDR3 DNA sequence: TGTGCCAGCAGCTTAGTGCTAGCCAACTATGGCTACACCTTC. Translation: CASSLVLANYGYTF.

This clonotype was observed a few times. The chain joins TRBV5-6 to TRBJ2-5; 9 bases agree with TRBD2. J gave up 2 bases and V 2 bases, and 10 bases lay outside the gene matches. Per the germline V gene, CDR1 is SGHDT and CDR2 is YYEEEE. The CDR3 is 17 amino acids. CDR3 residues: CASSFPHGLASQETQYF. The CDR3 DNA follows: TGTGCCAGCAGCTTCCCCCACGGACTAGCGAGTCAAGAGACCCAGTACTTC.

The rearrangement joins TRBV15 to TRBJ1-1; 7 bases agree with TRBD1. CDR1 is LNHNV and CDR2 is YYDKDF in the germline V gene (reference sequence). The CDR3 runs to 14 residues. Trimming removed 9 bases from V and 4 bases from J; junction bases left unmatched: 11. CDR3 sequence reads: CATTTGEGITEAFF. CDR3 nucleotide sequence: TGTGCCACGACTACAGGGGAAGGAATCACTGAAGCTTTCTTT. Supplemented by reference TRBV15 and TRBJ1-1, the full variable domain reads DAMVIQNPRYQVTQFGKPVTLSCSQTLNHNVMYWYQQKSSQAPKLLFHYYDKDFNNEADTPDNFQSRRPNTSFCFLDIRSPGLGDTAMYLCATTTGEGITEAFFGQGTRLTVV.